This entry lists 27 T cell receptor beta chains sequenced from one sample in a study of radiation and T cells in renal cell carcinoma. Time point of the sample: blood 2 weeks post-SBRT. The treatment is: 15 Gy SBRT to primary tumor, nephrectomy 4 weeks later. Method: immunoSEQ multiplex PCR; TCRdb's copy keeps in-frame clones and lacks some. The sample has around 76,000 clones; around 76% are singletons. Sample: blood, taken from a patient whose treatment included radiotherapy and nephrectomy. The receptor source for this set is a man in his sixties with renal cell carcinoma.

V is TRBV15 and J is TRBJ2-7, with 9 bases that match TRBD1. The V gene end was trimmed by 6 bases and the J gene end by 1 base; junction bases not matched to a gene: 7. CDR1 is LNHNV and CDR2 is YYDKDF in the germline V gene (reference sequence). This CDR3 has 15 amino acids. DNA of the CDR3: TGTGCCACCAGGAGGGAGGGACAGGGTTCCTACGAGCAGTACTTC. It codes for CATRREGQGSYEQYF.

This clone was seen just once. The rearrangement uses TRBV7-9 and TRBJ2-7; D is unclear. Trimming removed 5 bases at V and 2 bases at J, with 4 bases between. Per the germline V gene, CDR1 is SEHNR and CDR2 is FQNEAQ (reference sequence). This CDR3 has 11 residues. Here the CDR3 DNA reads TGTGCCAGCAGCCCCGCCTACGAGCAGTACTTC. It yields the protein CASSPAYEQYF.

This chain links TRBV19 with TRBJ1-5, with 8 bases that match TRBD1. The CDR3 totals 16 residues. Germline CDR1 LNHDA, CDR2 SQIVND (reference sequence). The junction had 7 bases not matched to a gene; V was cut back by 5 bases and J by 1 base. CDR3 coding DNA: TGTGCCAGTAGTCAGGGGGCGAGGGGGAGCAATCAGCCCCAGCATTTT. Encoded protein: CASSQGARGSNQPQHF.

The chain couples TRBV6-6 to TRBJ1-2; 10 bases are a match to TRBD1. Trimming at V came to 6 bases and at J to 6 bases, leaving 4 bases not matched to a gene. The germline gives CDR1 MNHNY, CDR2 SVGAGI (reference sequence). The CDR3 length is 13 residues. Here the CDR3 reads CASRRDRGNGYTF. The CDR3 DNA follows: TGTGCCAGCAGGCGGGACAGGGGAAATGGCTACACCTTC.

The J gene is TRBJ1-5, the V gene TRBV18, with a possible D match to TRBD1 (6 bases). The CDR3 loop spans 17 amino acids. V lost 2 bases, J lost 2 bases, and 16 bases lay in between. From germline, CDR1 is KGHSH and CDR2 LQKENI. CDR3 DNA: TGTGCCAGCTCACCAGTCGGGGGCGGGAGGGGCAATCAGCCCCAGCATTTT. It specifies CASSPVGGGRGNQPQHF.

J is TRBJ2-7 and V is TRBV28, with TRBD1 identical over 9 bases. This CDR3 contains 14 residues. The germline V gene encodes CDR1 MDHEN and CDR2 SYDVKM. The J segment lost 5 bases and the V segment lost 2 bases, leaving 4 bases of the junction unmatched. CDR3 amino acids: CASSLEDRGHEQYF. The CDR3 region has the DNA TGTGCCAGCAGTTTAGAGGACAGGGGCCACGAGCAGTACTTC.

The chain carries TRBV2 and TRBJ1-4; TRBD1 matches 7 bases. In germline, CDR1 is SNHLY, CDR2 FYNNEI. CDR3 length: 14 amino acids. Trimming cost V 10 bases and J 5 bases; bases outside gene matches: 10. The CDR3 is CATLPGQQNEKLFF. CDR3 coding DNA: TGTGCCACGCTTCCGGGACAGCAAAATGAAAAACTGTTTTTT.

This clone was seen only once. This chain uses TRBV19 with TRBJ1-2; 11 positions agree with TRBD1. Germline loops: CDR1 LNHDA, CDR2 SQIVND (reference sequence). The junction had 5 bases not matched to a gene; V was cut back by 9 bases and J by 5 bases. The length of the CDR3 is 13 residues. CDR3 region: CASGQGAKYGYTF. CDR3 nucleotides: TGTGCCAGCGGACAGGGGGCGAAGTATGGCTACACCTTC.

This clone was counted between two and nine times. The rearrangement links TRBV9 to TRBJ2-2; TRBD1 aligns across 8 bases. The CDR3 has 18 residues. Unmatched junction bases numbered 9, after V lost 0 bases and J lost 2 bases. CDR1 is SGDLS and CDR2 is YYNGEE in the germline V gene. CDR3 sequence: CASSVVSVGQGNTGELFF. DNA of the CDR3: TGTGCCAGCAGCGTAGTGTCGGTAGGACAGGGAAACACCGGGGAGCTGTTTTTT.

The chain employs TRBV4-1 and TRBJ2-7; TRBD1 agrees at 8 bases. This CDR3 has 17 residues. The J segment lost 5 bases and the V segment lost 0 bases, leaving 12 bases of the junction unmatched. The germline V gene has CDR1 MGHRA and CDR2 YSYEKL. CDR3 sequence: CASSQDRFRGQVDEQYF. The CDR3, as DNA: TGCGCCAGCAGCCAAGATCGATTTCGGGGACAGGTGGACGAGCAGTACTTC.

This chain uses TRBV4-2 with TRBJ2-3; perhaps TRBD2 as D (6 bases). Trimming took 1 base from V and 2 from J, leaving 13 bases between them. This CDR3 has 16 residues. In germline, CDR1 is LGHNA, CDR2 YNFKEQ. CDR3 sequence: CASSQGKLATTDTQYF. DNA for the CDR3: TGTGCCAGCAGCCAAGGGAAACTAGCTACCACAGATACGCAGTATTTT.

This clone was seen only a few times. This chain links TRBV28 with TRBJ2-7, with 13 bases identical to TRBD2. Trimming took 4 bases from V and 2 from J; bases not matched to a gene: 8. CDR3 length: 17 residues. The V gene's germline CDR1 is MDHEN and CDR2 SYDVKM. DNA for the CDR3: TGTGCCAGCAGTTCCAGAGGGACTAGCGGGGAGACCTACGAGCAGTACTTC. It codes for CASSSRGTSGETYEQYF.

Worth noting for this clone: The germline gene is not matched at one end of the junction; a read error may be the cause. This chain links TRBV10-3 with TRBJ1-4; D possibly corresponds to TRBD1 (5 bases). In germline, CDR1 is ENHRY, CDR2 SYGVKD. The CDR3 spans 11 residues. CDR3 in DNA: TGTGCCACCAGTCAGGGTGAAAAACTGTTTTTT. Its translation is CATSQGEKLFF.

This chain connects TRBV20-1 to TRBJ1-3; unclear D gene. Per the germline V gene, CDR1 is DFQATT and CDR2 is SNEGSKA (reference sequence). V was cut by 3 bases and J by 8 bases, with 8 bases left in between. The CDR3 consists of 11 residues. DNA of the CDR3: TGCAGTGCTAGGAGCAGACACACCATATATTTT. It specifies CSARSRHTIYF.

The V call is TRBV10-1, the J call TRBJ1-5; D not resolved. V shed 7 bases and J shed 5 bases, with 12 bases lying between them. This CDR3 region has 13 residues. Germline V CDR1 and CDR2: WNHNN, SYGVQD (reference sequence). The CDR3 sequence is CASNRDIDQPQHF. DNA of the CDR3: TGCGCCAGCAATAGAGATATTGATCAGCCCCAGCATTTT.

V gene TRBV2 combines with J gene TRBJ1-2, with 7 bases lining up with TRBD1. The CDR3 runs 13 residues. V shed 8 bases and J 8 bases; nucleotides not matched to a gene: 11. Germline V CDR1 and CDR2: SNHLY, FYNNEI. The CDR3 DNA follows: TGTGCCAGCTCAGCTCGAGACAGGGCCGGCTACACCTTC. Translation: CASSARDRAGYTF.

The chain has TRBV19 and TRBJ1-2; D gene unclear. CDR1 and CDR2 from the germline V gene are LNHDA and SQIVND (reference sequence). This CDR3 region has 14 residues. V lost 2 bases, J lost 4 bases, and 11 bases lay in between. The CDR3 nucleotides are TGTGCCAGTAGTATAAGAGGGAGCGCCTATGGCTACACCTTC. Translated: CASSIRGSAYGYTF.

V and J are TRBV28 and TRBJ1-4; D possibly corresponds to TRBD1 (5 bases). The CDR3 spans 15 residues. Germline CDR1 MDHEN, CDR2 SYDVKM. Trimming removed 2 bases from V and 4 bases from J, with 11 bases in between. CDR3 nucleotide sequence: TGTGCCAGCAGTTTAGTGGCAGGGAGTAATGAAAAACTGTTTTTT. Residues: CASSLVAGSNEKLFF.

The rearrangement uses TRBV4-1 and TRBJ1-1; no clear D. Trimming left V 4 bases short and J 1 base short, with 7 bases between. This CDR3 region has 13 residues. CDR1 is MGHRA and CDR2 is YSYEKL in the germline V gene. The CDR3 region is CASSLNKNTEAFF. CDR3 bases: TGCGCCAGCAGCCTCAATAAGAACACTGAAGCTTTCTTT.

This chain joins TRBV7-9 and TRBJ1-1, with no clear D. The CDR3 totals 15 residues. In germline, CDR1 is SEHNR, CDR2 FQNEAQ (reference sequence). The V and J ends lost 3 bases and 7 bases respectively, with 18 bases between them. The CDR3 reads CASSLGDFEWGEAFF. CDR3 bases: TGTGCCAGCAGCTTGGGAGACTTTGAATGGGGTGAAGCTTTCTTT.

This chain joins TRBV9 and TRBJ2-3, with 7 bases matching TRBD2. The J segment lost 2 bases and the V segment lost 2 bases, leaving 5 bases of the junction unmatched. The CDR3 sequence is 15 residues long. The germline V gene encodes CDR1 SGDLS and CDR2 YYNGEE. The CDR3 DNA sequence: TGTGCCAGCAGCGTTCCTGGGAGGGACACAGATACGCAGTATTTT. Amino acid sequence: CASSVPGRDTDTQYF.

This clone has just one count. The gene calls are TRBV2 and TRBJ1-5; D possibly corresponds to TRBD1 (5 bases). Trimming removed 6 bases at V and 1 base at J, with 10 bases between. The CDR3 sequence is 14 residues long. CDR1 is SNHLY and CDR2 is FYNNEI in the germline V gene. The CDR3 sequence is CASRPGRSNQPQHF. Written as DNA, the CDR3 is TGTGCCAGCAGACCGGGACGGAGCAATCAGCCCCAGCATTTT.

The V call is TRBV10-3, the J call TRBJ2-5; a weak D match, TRBD1 (8 bases). The V gene's germline CDR1 is ENHRY and CDR2 SYGVKD. The CDR3 runs to 14 residues. V lost 4 bases and J 4 bases, leaving 13 bases between the germline ends. This CDR3 reads CAISVYRGGETQYF. In DNA form, the CDR3 reads TGTGCCATCAGTGTTTACAGGGGGGGAGAGACCCAGTACTTC.

The chain links TRBV19 to TRBJ2-1; 9 bases are a match to TRBD1. Germline V gives CDR1 LNHDA, CDR2 SQIVND (reference sequence). This CDR3 contains 14 residues. V dropped 4 bases and J dropped 15; count of bases not matched to a gene: 13. Here the CDR3 DNA reads TGTGCCAGTAGTAGTTCAGTGGGGGGACAGGGCACGTTCTTC. Protein: CASSSSVGGQGTFF. Filled out from reference TRBV19 and TRBJ2-1, the complete variable domain reads DGGITQSPKYLFRKEGQNVTLSCEQNLNHDAMYWYRQDPGQGLRLIYYSQIVNDFQKGDIAEGYSVSREKKESFPLTVTSAQKNPTAFYLCASSSSVGGQGTFFGPGTRLTVL.

This chain uses TRBV28 with TRBJ1-2; D is perhaps TRBD1 (5 bases). Trimming removed 5 bases from V and 4 bases from J, with 14 bases in between. The CDR3 loop spans 14 amino acids. Germline loops: CDR1 MDHEN, CDR2 SYDVKM. CDR3 sequence: CASSPIGGVYGYTF. The CDR3 nucleotides read TGTGCCAGCAGTCCAATTGGGGGGGTCTATGGCTACACCTTC.

The J gene is TRBJ2-7, the V gene TRBV27; D gene unclear. V gave up 6 bases and J gave up 3 bases, with 12 bases separating them. The CDR3 totals 13 residues. Per the germline V gene, CDR1 is MNHEY and CDR2 is SMNVEV (reference sequence). CDR3 in DNA: TGTGCCAGCAGACCTCCCCCGGGCTACGAGCAGTACTTC. Translating it yields CASRPPPGYEQYF.

The chain combines TRBV7-6 with TRBJ1-2; D is perhaps TRBD1 (5 bases). This CDR3 is 15 amino acids long. Between the trimmed V and J ends, which lost 2 bases and 1 base, there was a span of 11 bases. Germline-derived CDR1 and CDR2 are SGHVS and FNYEAQ. The DNA for the CDR3 is TGTGCCAGCAGCTTATTGGCAGGGCTTAACTATGGCTACACCTTC. Translation: CASSLLAGLNYGYTF.